The T cell receptor (beta chain) under discussion was sequenced for a study of early T cells in non-severe SARS-CoV-2 infection. The V gene lost 0 bases and the J gene lost 2 bases, with 8 bases spanning the gap. CDR1 is LNHNV and CDR2 is YYDKDF in the germline V gene (reference sequence). The CDR3 spans 14 residues. Individual cDNA molecules were tagged with unique molecular identifiers. TCRdb re-called the 5' RACE reads through MiXCR, storing one row per CDR3 protein. The sample has approximately 79,000 distinct CDR3 sequences; roughly 13% are singletons. Sequenced: whole blood. The chain joins TRBV15 to TRBJ2-7, with a weak D call TRBD2 (5 bases). This TCR derives from an adult who was a healthcare worker with PCR-confirmed SARS-CoV-2 infection or an uninfected control (not recorded which). Here the CDR3 reads CATSRDRGPYEQYF. The DNA for the CDR3 is TGTGCCACCAGCAGAGATCGGGGTCCCTACGAGCAGTACTTC. The complete variable domain, with remaining parts taken from reference TRBV15 and TRBJ2-7, reads DAMVIQNPRYQVTQFGKPVTLSCSQTLNHNVMYWYQQKSSQAPKLLFHYYDKDFNNEADTPDNFQSRRPNTSFCFLDIRSPGLGDTAMYLCATSRDRGPYEQYFGPGTRLTVT.